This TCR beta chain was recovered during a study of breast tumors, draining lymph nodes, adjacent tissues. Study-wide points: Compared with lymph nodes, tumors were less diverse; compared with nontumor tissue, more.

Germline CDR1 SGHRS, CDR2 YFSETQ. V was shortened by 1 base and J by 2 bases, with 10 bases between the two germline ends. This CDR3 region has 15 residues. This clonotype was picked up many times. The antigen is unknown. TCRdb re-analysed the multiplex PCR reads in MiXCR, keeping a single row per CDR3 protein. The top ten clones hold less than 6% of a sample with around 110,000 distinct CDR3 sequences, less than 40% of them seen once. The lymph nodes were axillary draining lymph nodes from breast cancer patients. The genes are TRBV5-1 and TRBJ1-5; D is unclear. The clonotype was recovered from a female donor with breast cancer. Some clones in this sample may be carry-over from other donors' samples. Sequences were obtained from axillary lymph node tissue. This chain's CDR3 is CASSLNWGGNQPQHF. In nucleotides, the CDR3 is TGCGCCAGCAGCTTGAACTGGGGAGGCAATCAGCCCCAGCATTTT.